A selection of T cell receptor beta chains follows, all from one sample in a study of blood T cells in healthy people across ages. TCRdb passed the 5' RACE reads through MiXCR, listing each CDR3 protein once. Among around 1,000,000 distinct CDR3 sequences, more than 30% were seen once, and the ten largest hold over 10%. The sequenced sample consisted of blood. These receptors originate from a man between 18 and 35 years old in good health. The CDR3 runs from the conserved cysteine through the conserved F or W. D genes are given only for firm matches. Size tells how often a clone was seen (once, few, many) or the class of an expanded clone, and some rows leave it out.

V	size	J	D	DNA	CDR3
TRBV11-1	few	TRBJ2-1	TRBD2	TGTGCCAGCAGCTTAGTAGCGGGGGGAAGTAATGAGCAGTTCTTC	CASSLVAGGSNEQFF
TRBV27	few	TRBJ2-3	-	TGTGCCAGCAGTGTACAGGGATGGGCGCAGTATTTT	CASSVQGWAQYF
TRBV7-7	-	TRBJ2-3	-	TGTGCTAGCAGCTCGGAAAGGGCAGATACGCAGTATTTT	CASSSERADTQYF
TRBV10-3	few	TRBJ2-1	-	TGTGCCATCAGTGATGGTGCCCCAGAGACCCAGTTCTTC	CAISDGAPETQFF
TRBV20-1	few	TRBJ1-5	TRBD1	TGCAGTGCTAGTTCCGGGACAGCTAATCAGCCCCAGCATTTT	CSASSGTANQPQHF
TRBV7-9	-	TRBJ2-7	-	TGTGCCAGCAGCTCCCCGGACAGAGCGACCTACGAGCAGTACTTC	CASSSPDRATYEQYF
TRBV7-2	-	TRBJ2-5	-	TGTGCCAGCAGCTTAAGGGGCGCGGCGGGCCAAGAGACCCAGTACTTC	CASSLRGAAGQETQYF
TRBV4-2	few	TRBJ1-2	-	TGTGCCAGCAGCCAAGAAGCGGCGGCAACTAACTATGGCTACACCTTC	CASSQEAAATNYGYTF
TRBV5-1	few	TRBJ2-1	-	TGCGCCAGCAGCCGCGACGGATTTTCCAATGAGCAGTTCTTC	CASSRDGFSNEQFF
TRBV2	few	TRBJ2-5	-	TGTGCCAGCAGGCCCGGGACCCTACGTGAGACCCAGTACTTC	CASRPGTLRETQYF
TRBV14	many	TRBJ1-6	-	TGTGCCAGCAGCCAAGACAGGGGCGTTAATTCACCCCTCCACTTT	CASSQDRGVNSPLHF
TRBV5-1	-	TRBJ1-1	-	TGCGCCAGCTTATCCGGAGGCACTGAAGCTTTCTTT	CASLSGGTEAFF
TRBV5-1	-	TRBJ2-3	-	TGCGCCAGCAGCTTGGTTACGACCTTAGATACGCAGTATTTT	CASSLVTTLDTQYF
TRBV29-1	-	TRBJ2-3	-	TGCAGCGTTCTCATAGCAGGCACAGATACGCAGTATTTT	CSVLIAGTDTQYF
TRBV12-3/TRBV12-4	-	TRBJ2-3	-	TGTGCCAGCAATCCCGGACAGCGTGGAGATACGCAGTATTTT	CASNPGQRGDTQYF
TRBV20-1	-	TRBJ2-7	TRBD2	TGCAGTGCTAAAGAGCTAGCGGGGGTCCCTTACGAGCAGTACTTC	CSAKELAGVPYEQYF
TRBV7-2	-	TRBJ2-7	-	TGTGCCAGCAGCTTAGCCGGGAAAACCTACGAGCAGTACTTC	CASSLAGKTYEQYF
TRBV29-1	-	TRBJ2-7	-	TGCAGCTCACCCGGTAGGGACTACGAGCAGTACTTC	CSSPGRDYEQYF
TRBV28	many	TRBJ2-2	-	TGTGCCAGCAGTTTTTTTAGGACGAACACCGGGGAGCTGTTTTTT	CASSFFRTNTGELFF
TRBV6-2/TRBV6-3	-	TRBJ2-1	-	TGTGCCAGCCGCAGAGGGCTCGAGCAGTTCTTC	CASRRGLEQFF
TRBV28	few	TRBJ1-5	-	TGTGCCAGCAGTTTAAGGCAGGGTCAATATCAGCCCCAGCATTTT	CASSLRQGQYQPQHF
TRBV3-1	-	TRBJ2-1	-	TGTGCCAGCAGCCAAGGCTTTGGGGACACGGAAGAGACCCAGTTCTTC	CASSQGFGDTEETQFF
TRBV20-1	once	TRBJ1-3	TRBD1	TGCAGTGCTAGAGTGTCAGGGGGCATCGGTTCTGGAAACACCATATATTTT	CSARVSGGIGSGNTIYF
TRBV12-3/TRBV12-4	-	TRBJ2-4	-	TGTGCCAGCAGTTGGGCCATACGATTAGCCAAAAACATTCAGTACTTC	CASSWAIRLAKNIQYF
TRBV20-1	-	TRBJ2-3	-	TGCAGTGCTAGAGATGGGGGTCCTTCTAGCACAGATACGCAGTATTTT	CSARDGGPSSTDTQYF
TRBV4-2	-	TRBJ2-7	-	TGTGCCAGCAGCCAAGGAACAGGGGAGGACAATGAGCAGTACTTC	CASSQGTGEDNEQYF
TRBV7-2	-	TRBJ2-7	-	TGTGCCAGCAGCTTAGCCCAGGGTGTCCCCTACGAGCAGTACTTC	CASSLAQGVPYEQYF
TRBV20-1	few	TRBJ1-2	-	TGCAGTGCTAGCTACAGGGCCCTTGCGCACTATGGCTACACCTTC	CSASYRALAHYGYTF
TRBV12-3/TRBV12-4	-	TRBJ2-5	-	TGTGCCAGCAGTTTAGGTTCAGTCAATGAGCAGTACTTC	CASSLGSVNEQYF
TRBV2	-	TRBJ1-5	-	TGTGCCAGCAGGCGCACCAGGGCCCAGCATTTT	CASRRTRAQHF
TRBV5-1	few	TRBJ2-7	-	TGCGCCAGCAGCTTGGGGGGTACGGACTTTCGACGGAGCTACAATGAGCAGTACTTC	CASSLGGTDFRRSYNEQYF
TRBV6-6	-	TRBJ1-1	-	TGTGCCAGCAGTTACTCGGGAGGGGTTAACACTGAAGCTTTCTTT	CASSYSGGVNTEAFF
TRBV13	-	TRBJ2-7	TRBD1	TGTGCCAGCAGCTCCGACAGGGGGCTTAGCGAGCAGTACTTC	CASSSDRGLSEQYF
TRBV20-1	-	TRBJ2-1	TRBD2	TGCAGTGCTAGAGGGGGGCTGCGGGGGGGCTTCAATGAGCAGTTCTTC	CSARGGLRGGFNEQFF
TRBV28	few	TRBJ1-6	-	TGTGCCAGCCTCCCGGGGCCGGGCCGGAATTCACCCCTCCACTTT	CASLPGPGRNSPLHF
TRBV4-3	-	TRBJ1-1	-	TGCGCCAGCAGCCAAGCACAGTTGAACACTGAAGCTTTCTTT	CASSQAQLNTEAFF
TRBV19	-	TRBJ2-7	-	TGTGCCAGTAGTATCGGGACACCTAGCTCCGAGCAGTACTTC	CASSIGTPSSEQYF
TRBV6-5	-	TRBJ1-2	-	TGTGCCAGCAGTTTTTCGCAGATCTATGGCTACACCTTC	CASSFSQIYGYTF
TRBV12-3/TRBV12-4	-	TRBJ2-3	-	TGTGCCAGTAGCCCCTATTCGCCCGAAAGCACAGATACGCAGTATTTT	CASSPYSPESTDTQYF
TRBV9	few	TRBJ2-7	TRBD2	TGTGCCAGCAGCGTTGGGGGGGTTGCTTCCTACGAGCAGTACTTC	CASSVGGVASYEQYF